The source of this T cell receptor beta chain is a study of blood T cell repertoires in COVID-19 (dated by TCRdb to the early 2020s). Background on the whole study: Collaborator samples came from the United States, Italy and Spain and covered acute and convalescent phases of COVID-19. A freely available public database, intended as a resource for researchers studying the immune response to SARS-CoV-2, is where the repertoires were released. Nearly every sample came with metadata listing a de-identified subject ID, COVID-19 status, age in years and sex. Samples were obtained from the ongoing ImmuneRACE study (first 160 participants) and from some 1,200 subjects provided by 6 global collaborators. Where available, HLA class I and class II types were taken from metadata supplied by the sample provider and were not determined by assay-based typing. The material from the prospective study consisted of cDNA or gDNA derived from T cells, B-cell-depleted T cells, or PBMCs. Subjects who had been exposed to COVID-19, were actively infected with it, or had recovered from it provided the deeply sampled blood TCRbeta repertoires that made up the dataset.

Deletion took 5 bases off V and 5 bases off J, with a span of 10 bases between the germline ends. Counted from cysteine to valine, this CDR3 has 12 amino acids. CDR3 DNA is the only sequence kept; it has 36 bases, read in frame from the first base. In the germline V gene, CDR1 corresponds to KGHSH and CDR2 to LQKENI. Study-wide findings and limitations: How much clinical and demographic metadata was included differed by source and by participant, and the metadata was provided uncurated.

To note about this clone: The specificity of this receptor is unknown. The sample holds no much larger clone one base away, and base qualities are not on file.

The collaborating institutions used their own protocols to collect whole blood in K2EDTA tubes. For TCRbeta analysis, collaborator samples were shipped as frozen whole blood, as isolated PBMCs, or as DNA extracted from either sample type. TCRbeta CDR3 regions were amplified from genomic DNA using the immunoSEQ Assay, a bias-controlled multiplex PCR. The paper's processing steps were these. The number of nucleated cells in each sample was estimated from the amplification of reference gene primers within the assay. Sequence reads were collapsed and filtered to measure the absolute abundance of every unique TCRbeta CDR3 rearrangement. For each sample, productive Simpson clonality was calculated by taking the square root of Simpson's diversity index across productive rearrangements. In its TCRdb copy, this immuneACCESS table keeps in-frame sequences only and misses some clones. Where compared with another copy, unresolved V genes explain less than half of these, and the others have no known cause. V and J calls plus clone size are reproduced from that table; the DNA served to infer D and trimming. The sample table records around 170,000 clones; around nine tenths of these occur just once. The ten top clones hold 0.45% to 0.65% of the sample.

Sequenced sample: peripheral blood. The chain employs TRBV18 and TRBJ2-7; the D gene is perhaps TRBD1, on 5 matching bases. The origin of this receptor is a man over 45 with acute or convalescent COVID-19. The DNA reads as follows: TGTGCCAGCTCATTAGGGGTCCACGAGCAGTACGTC. It encodes CASSLGVHEQYV.